This T cell receptor (beta chain) is from a study of CD8 T cells in Susac syndrome. Study-level points and caveats: Individuals included in the TCR sequencing and HLA analysis were acknowledged by the study to be relatively few in number.

A note on this clonotype: No antigen is known for it.

CD8+ and CD4+ T cells from blood underwent TCR beta sequencing, which was carried out in a high-throughput format. Treatment-naive patients with stable or active relapsing-remitting disease served as multiple sclerosis controls. The CDR3 has 14 residues. CDR1 SGHAT and CDR2 FQDESV come from the germline V gene (reference sequence). V lost 3 bases, J lost 8 bases, and 6 bases stayed unmatched. The RNA, roughly 0.45 to 1 ug, was put through reverse transcription using random hexamers. MiXCR, run by TCRdb on the immunoSEQ multiplex PCR reads, gives a single entry per CDR3 protein. Altogether about 200,000 distinct CDR3 sequences are present, roughly 92% being singletons, with the ten largest covering about 0.13%.

Input material: CD8+ T cells from PBMCs. This sequence joins TRBV11-1 and TRBJ2-4; 8 positions agree with TRBD1. The clonotype comes from a human donor with multiple sclerosis. The CDR3 DNA sequence: TGTGCCAGCAGCTTTATGGGGACAGGCTACATTCAGTACTTC. It translates to CASSFMGTGYIQYF. Based on the CDR3 plus reference TRBV11-1 and TRBJ2-4, the full variable domain is EAEVAQSPRYKITEKSQAVAFWCDPISGHATLYWYRQILGQGPELLVQFQDESVVDDSQLPKDRFSAERLKGVDSTLKIQPAELGDSAMYLCASSFMGTGYIQYFGAGTRLSVL.